This paragraph covers one T cell receptor (beta chain) sequence. The antigen remains undetermined. These data originate in a study of shared clonotypes between healthy human individuals. Study-level background: Every donor yielded three CD4 naive, three CD4 memory, two CD8 naive and one CD8 memory plate. Study-level results: Clonotypes which were not shared had lower generation probabilities than clonotypes that all four donors shared. Sampling covered nothing but blood. Tissue TCR repertoires likely differ from those found in blood. Rarefaction curves obtained for sorted subsets showed sequencing incomplete despite large depth.

Method: immunoSEQ multiplex PCR; TCRdb's copy keeps in-frame clones and lacks some. The data contain some 2,000,000 clones, about 95% of them singletons. Naive CD8 cells lacked CD45RO and underwent positive selection for CCR7, leaving out terminally differentiated effector memory CD45RA+ cells. The CDR3 covers 13 residues. Trimming took off 4 bases at V and 2 bases at J, with 9 bases between the two ends. The germline V gene has CDR1 SGHDT and CDR2 YYEEEE. Sequencing input: naive CD8+ T cells sorted from blood. This sequence was found in a man aged 18 to 29 in good health. The chain carries TRBV5-6 and TRBJ1-2; the D is unclear. For the CDR3, the DNA is TGTGCCAGCAGCCCCACATTAAACTATGGCTACACCTTC. Its protein product is CASSPTLNYGYTF.